The entry below gives a single T cell receptor beta chain sequence along with its context. Antigen specificity is unknown. This CDR3 has 15 residues. V shed 5 bases and J 0 bases; nucleotides not matched to a gene: 5. Germline values: CDR1 SGHTA, CDR2 FQGTGA. The sample comes from a study of cytomegalovirus exposure and HLA in healthy donors. Findings and limits, study-wide: An analysis done earlier found most TCR beta V segments productive about 87% or about 30% of the time. Among TCR beta chains of equal frequency, HLA-associated ones were more clonally expanded in a later analysis. A cluster of highly shared sequence variants was likely a sequencing artifact. A list of approximately 160 TCR beta chains associated with cytomegalovirus was given.

A multiplex PCR was run with 60 Vbeta primers and 13 Jbeta primers. Clones were read by immunoSEQ multiplex PCR, and TCRdb kept only the in-frame ones, dropping some. Seen here are about 170,000 clones, 73% observed once, and the top ten hold about 5.4%. The chain joins TRBV7-3 to TRBJ2-3; 7 bases line up with TRBD2. The receptor was isolated from a woman aged 18-29 years in good health and CMV-seropositive. Material: PBMCs. CDR3 amino acids: CASSHSGASTDTQYF. The CDR3 bases are TGTGCCAGCAGCCACAGCGGGGCTAGCACAGATACGCAGTATTTT.